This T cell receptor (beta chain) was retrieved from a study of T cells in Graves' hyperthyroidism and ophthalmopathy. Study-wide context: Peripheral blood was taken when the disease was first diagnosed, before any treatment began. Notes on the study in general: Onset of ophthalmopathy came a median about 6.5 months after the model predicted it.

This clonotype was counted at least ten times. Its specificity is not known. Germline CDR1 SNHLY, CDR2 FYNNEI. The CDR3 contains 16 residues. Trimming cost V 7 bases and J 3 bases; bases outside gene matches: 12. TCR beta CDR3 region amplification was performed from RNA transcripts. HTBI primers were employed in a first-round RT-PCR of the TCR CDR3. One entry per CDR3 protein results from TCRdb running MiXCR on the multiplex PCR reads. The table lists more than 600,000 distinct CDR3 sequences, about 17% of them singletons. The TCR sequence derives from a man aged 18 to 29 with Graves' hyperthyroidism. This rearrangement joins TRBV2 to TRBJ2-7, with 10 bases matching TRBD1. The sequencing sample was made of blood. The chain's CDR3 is CASKEGPGTGDYEQYF. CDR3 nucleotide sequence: TGTGCCAGCAAAGAGGGTCCCGGGACAGGGGACTACGAGCAGTACTTC.